This TCR beta chain came from a study of beta chain features in type 1 diabetes. The CDR3 has 12 amino acids. With 1 base clipped from V and 11 bases from J, the junction kept 5 bases outside the gene matches. Germline CDR1 and CDR2: GTSNPN and SVGIG (reference sequence). What was sequenced were expressed TCRB transcripts, since all of the isolated RNA had been reverse transcribed. The table came from immunoSEQ multiplex PCR; TCRdb's copy has only in-frame clones and leaves some out. The sample includes about 410,000 clones, about 14% seen only once; the top ten take 0.035% to 0.045%. Sequenced input: naive CD4+ T cells from blood. The chain has TRBV30 and TRBJ2-3, with 8 bases identical to TRBD2. The source of this sequence is a man aged 30 to 45 in good health. The CDR3 loop is CAWSAQGLVQYF. The DNA for the CDR3 is TGTGCCTGGAGTGCCCAGGGACTAGTGCAGTATTTT. Full variable domain (missing parts from reference TRBV30 and TRBJ2-3): SQTIHQWPATLVQPVGSPLSLECTVEGTSNPNLYWYRQAAGRGLQLLFYSVGIGQISSEVPQNLSASRPQDRQFILSSKKLLLSDSGFYLCAWSAQGLVQYFGPGTRLTVL.